The clone carrying this T cell receptor (beta chain) was recorded at least ten times. The trim removed 2 bases at V and 6 bases at J, leaving 6 bases unmatched. Germline assignment: CDR1 SEHNR and CDR2 FQNEAQ (reference sequence). The CDR3 has 14 amino acids. With 10-nucleotide random UMIs, 5'RACE was used to make the cDNA. TCRdb used MiXCR to reprocess the 5' RACE reads, holding one entry per CDR3 protein. This sample carries 55,000 to 75,000 distinct CDR3 sequences, around 13% of them seen once, and the ten largest clones take roughly 4.2%. Documented time point: longitudinal time-point 1 (baseline). PBMCs stored at -80 C, 2 million in total, were the source of the unsorted libraries. This specimen belongs to a study of neurological immune-mediated disorders.

This receptor was identified in a female donor with HTLV-1-associated myelopathy (HAM/TSP). The gene calls are TRBV7-9 and TRBJ2-7; 8 positions match TRBD2. Sequencing was done on a sample of PBMCs. CDR3 DNA sequence: TGTGCCAGCAGCTTAAACGGGAGGGGAGTCGAGCAGTACTTC. Its protein is CASSLNGRGVEQYF.